This section outlines one T cell receptor (beta chain) sequence together with its context. These data originate in a study of T cell changes during pregnancy in multiple sclerosis. The repertoire was sequenced with immunoSEQ multiplex PCR; TCRdb's copy has only in-frame clones and lacks some. The sample has tens of thousands of clones, about 94% seen once. The J segment lost 1 base and the V segment lost 5 bases, leaving 5 bases of the junction unmatched. Germline values: CDR1 MDHEN, CDR2 SYDVKM. The length of the CDR3 is 15 residues. V and J are TRBV28 and TRBJ2-7; TRBD1 aligns across 10 bases. The sequence derives from a female donor with multiple sclerosis, enrolled in a pregnancy study. This specimen consisted of CD8+ T cells from peripheral blood mononuclear cells, obtained after pregnancy. CDR3 coding DNA: TGTGCCAGCAGTCCCACGGACAGGGGGTCCTACGAGCAGTACTTC. Its protein is CASSPTDRGSYEQYF.